These 5 T cell receptor beta chains share one sample of origin, sequenced in a study of cytomegalovirus exposure and HLA in healthy donors. It was with 60 Vbeta and 13 Jbeta primers that the PCR ran. The assay was immunoSEQ multiplex PCR, and TCRdb's table has in-frame clones only and misses some. The table has about 160,000 clones, roughly 84% seen once. Input material: PBMCs. All receptors derive from a man aged 18 to 29 in good health and CMV-seronegative.

The V and J genes are TRBV28 and TRBJ1-4, with 10 bases fitting TRBD1. Germline CDR1 and CDR2: MDHEN and SYDVKM. The CDR3 spans 15 residues. V shed 3 bases, J shed 6 bases, and the junction held 4 bases outside the gene matches. The CDR3 sequence: CASSLSGTGDEKLFF. As DNA, the CDR3 is TGTGCCAGCAGTTTGTCAGGGACAGGGGATGAAAAACTGTTTTTT.

The chain recombines TRBV4-1 with TRBJ1-1; weak D call: TRBD1 (6 bases). V lost 3 bases and J 0 bases, leaving 11 bases between the germline ends. The germline V gene has CDR1 MGHRA and CDR2 YSYEKL. This CDR3 spans 15 amino acids. The CDR3 here is CASSHLWTVNTEAFF. The DNA for the CDR3 is TGCGCCAGCAGCCACCTCTGGACAGTGAACACTGAAGCTTTCTTT.

The gene calls are TRBV25-1 and TRBJ2-5; 9 bases align to TRBD1. Germline-derived CDR1 and CDR2 are MGHDK and SYGVNS. The junction had 11 bases not matched to a gene; V was cut back by 8 bases and J by 4 bases. The CDR3 runs to 15 residues. The CDR3 DNA is TGTGCCAGCGAAACGAACAGGGGGCAGGGAGAGACCCAGTACTTC. Protein: CASETNRGQGETQYF.

On this clone: The junction does not match germline at one end; this may be a read error. V is TRBV7-3 and J is TRBJ2-3; 10 nucleotides line up with TRBD2. In germline, CDR1 is SGHTA, CDR2 FQGTGA. The CDR3 runs 17 residues. CDR3 nucleotides: TGTGCCAGCAACTTATCAGGCCTAGCGGGAGACACAGATACGCAGTATTTT. Residues: CASNLSGLAGDTDTQYF.

As concerns this clone: At one end the junction does not follow the germline gene, possibly because of a read error. The rearrangement joins TRBV7-9 to TRBJ1-2, with 11 bases aligning to TRBD1. CDR3 length: 12 residues. CDR1 and CDR2 from the germline V gene are SEHNR and FQNEAQ (reference sequence). For the CDR3, the DNA is TGTTCCAGCAGCTTGGACAGGGGGCCTGTAACCTTC. Protein product: CSSSLDRGPVTF.